This TCR beta chain was captured by sequencing in a study of blood T cells in healthy people across ages. Study-level points and caveats: Any conclusive comparison of naive versus antigen-experienced cells was prevented by using unsorted PBMCs. A roughly linear age-dependent decrease characterized TCR beta diversity per million T cells.

There were healthy Caucasian individuals from Russia, aged about 6 to 95, serving as donors. Comments on this clonotype: As yet, its antigen is unknown.

The use of a sample-barcoded 5' primer and a J-beta primer mix characterized a second PCR of about 6 to 11 cycles. Each cDNA molecule received a tag from a template-switch adaptor that had 12 random nucleotides. Each CDR3 protein gets one entry after TCRdb re-called the 5' RACE reads with MiXCR. The profile shows about 1.7 million distinct CDR3 sequences, about 28% of them singletons. This clonotype was sampled from a woman in her 30s in good health. The sequenced sample consisted of blood.

The CDR3 nucleotides are TGCAGCGCCTCTAGCGGGGGGGCGTACACCGGGGAGCTGTTTTTT. Amino acid sequence: CSASSGGAYTGELFF. The V gene is TRBV29-1, the J gene TRBJ2-2, with 12 bases lining up with TRBD2. The CDR3 is 15 amino acids. V dropped 7 bases and J dropped 3; count of bases not matched to a gene: 6. Germline V gene data show CDR1 as SQVTM and CDR2 as ANQGSEA.